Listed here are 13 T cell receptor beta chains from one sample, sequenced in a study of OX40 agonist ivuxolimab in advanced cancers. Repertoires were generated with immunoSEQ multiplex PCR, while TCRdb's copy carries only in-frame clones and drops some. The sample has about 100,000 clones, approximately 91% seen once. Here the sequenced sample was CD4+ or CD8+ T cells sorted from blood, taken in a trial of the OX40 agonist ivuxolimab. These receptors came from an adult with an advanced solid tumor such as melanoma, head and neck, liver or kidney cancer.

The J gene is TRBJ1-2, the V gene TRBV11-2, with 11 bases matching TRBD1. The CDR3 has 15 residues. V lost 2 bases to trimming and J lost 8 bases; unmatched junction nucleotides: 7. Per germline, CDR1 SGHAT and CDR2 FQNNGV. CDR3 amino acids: CASSLIGTGGGGYTF. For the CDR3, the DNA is TGTGCCAGCAGCTTAATTGGGACAGGGGGTGGAGGCTACACCTTC.

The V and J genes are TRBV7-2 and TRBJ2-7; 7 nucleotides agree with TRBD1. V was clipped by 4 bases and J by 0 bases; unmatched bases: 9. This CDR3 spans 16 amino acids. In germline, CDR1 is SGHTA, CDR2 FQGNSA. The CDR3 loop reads CASSSDRFYSSYEQYF. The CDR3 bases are TGTGCCAGCAGCTCGGACAGGTTTTATAGCTCCTACGAGCAGTACTTC.

The CDR3 loop is CASSVMPGTGTYEQYF. DNA for the CDR3: TGTGCCAGCAGCGTTATGCCAGGGACAGGGACCTACGAGCAGTACTTC. The rearrangement joins TRBV9 to TRBJ2-7, with 9 positions matching TRBD1. The V gene end was trimmed by 2 bases and the J gene end by 2 bases; junction bases not matched to a gene: 8. Germline CDR1 and CDR2: SGDLS and YYNGEE. This CDR3 spans 16 amino acids.

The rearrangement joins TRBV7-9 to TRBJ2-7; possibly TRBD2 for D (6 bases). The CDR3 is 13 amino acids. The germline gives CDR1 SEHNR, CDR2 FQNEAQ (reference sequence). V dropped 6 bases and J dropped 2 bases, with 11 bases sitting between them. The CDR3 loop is CASSRDLPYEQYF. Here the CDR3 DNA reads TGTGCCAGCAGTCGGGACTTACCCTACGAGCAGTACTTC.

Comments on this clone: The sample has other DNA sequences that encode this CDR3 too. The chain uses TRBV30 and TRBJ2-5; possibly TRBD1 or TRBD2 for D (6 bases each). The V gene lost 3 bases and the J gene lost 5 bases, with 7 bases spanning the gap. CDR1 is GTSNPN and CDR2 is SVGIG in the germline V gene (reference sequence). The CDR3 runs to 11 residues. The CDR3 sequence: CAWSGGETQYF. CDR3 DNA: TGTGCCTGGAGCGGGGGCGAGACCCAGTACTTC.

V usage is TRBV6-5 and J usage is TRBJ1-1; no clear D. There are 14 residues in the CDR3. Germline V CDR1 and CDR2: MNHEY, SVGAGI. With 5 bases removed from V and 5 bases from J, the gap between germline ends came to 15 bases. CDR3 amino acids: CASSSLITGTEAFF. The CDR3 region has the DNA TGTGCCAGCAGTAGTCTCATCACCGGAACTGAAGCTTTCTTT.

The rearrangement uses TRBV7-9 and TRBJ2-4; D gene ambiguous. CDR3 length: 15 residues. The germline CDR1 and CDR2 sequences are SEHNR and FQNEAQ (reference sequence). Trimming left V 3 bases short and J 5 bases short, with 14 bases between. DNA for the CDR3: TGTGCCAGCAGCTTGTCGATGAGTCCTCAAAACATTCAGTACTTC. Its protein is CASSLSMSPQNIQYF.

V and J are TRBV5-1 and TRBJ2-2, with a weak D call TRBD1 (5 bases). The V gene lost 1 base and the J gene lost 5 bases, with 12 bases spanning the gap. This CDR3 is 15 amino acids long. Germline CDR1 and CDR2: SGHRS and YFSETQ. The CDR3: CASSLQGMRTGELFF. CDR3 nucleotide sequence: TGCGCCAGCAGCTTGCAGGGCATGCGAACCGGGGAGCTGTTTTTT.

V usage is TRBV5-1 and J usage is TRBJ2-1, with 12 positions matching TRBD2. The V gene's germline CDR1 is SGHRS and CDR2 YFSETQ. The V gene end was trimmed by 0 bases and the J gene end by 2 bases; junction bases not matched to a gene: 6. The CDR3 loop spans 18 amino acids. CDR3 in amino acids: CASSLARLAGATYNEQFF. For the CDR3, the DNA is TGCGCCAGCAGCTTGGCCCGACTAGCGGGGGCAACCTACAATGAGCAGTTCTTC.

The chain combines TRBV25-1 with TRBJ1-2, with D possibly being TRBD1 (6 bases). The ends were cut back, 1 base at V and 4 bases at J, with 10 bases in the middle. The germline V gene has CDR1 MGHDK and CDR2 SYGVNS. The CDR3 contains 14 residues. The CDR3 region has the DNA TGTGCCAGCAGTGAATCCCTGGGGGCCTATGGCTACACCTTC. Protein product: CASSESLGAYGYTF.

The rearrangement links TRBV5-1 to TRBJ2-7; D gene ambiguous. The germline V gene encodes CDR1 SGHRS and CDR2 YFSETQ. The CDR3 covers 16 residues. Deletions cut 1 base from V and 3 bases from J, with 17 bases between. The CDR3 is CASSLIPFGSDYEQYF. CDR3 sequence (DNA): TGCGCCAGCAGCTTGATCCCCTTTGGCAGTGACTACGAGCAGTACTTC.

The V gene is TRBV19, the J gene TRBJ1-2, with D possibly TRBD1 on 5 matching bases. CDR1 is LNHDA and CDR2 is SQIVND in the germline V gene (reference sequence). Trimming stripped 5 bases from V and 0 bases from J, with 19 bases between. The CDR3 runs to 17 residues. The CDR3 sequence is CASSSRGVGPSNYGYTF. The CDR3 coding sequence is TGTGCCAGTAGTTCACGGGGGGTTGGGCCCTCTAACTATGGCTACACCTTC.

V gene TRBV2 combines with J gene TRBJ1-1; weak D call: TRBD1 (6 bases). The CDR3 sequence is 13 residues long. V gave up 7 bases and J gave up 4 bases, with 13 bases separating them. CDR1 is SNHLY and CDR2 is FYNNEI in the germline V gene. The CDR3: CASILTGSTEAFF. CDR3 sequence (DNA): TGTGCCAGCATTTTAACAGGGAGCACTGAAGCTTTCTTT.